The clone carrying this T cell receptor (beta chain) was found a few times. Treatment here: randomized to nivolumab then ipilimumab (arm A) or the reverse (arm B). Live CD3+CD8+ CD19− CD56− cells were sorted from PBMCs. The sample originates from a study of sequential checkpoint blockade in melanoma. The table came from immunoSEQ multiplex PCR; TCRdb's copy has only in-frame clones and leaves some out. The table has some 14,000 clones, over 75% seen once; the top ten hold approximately 30%. Sequences were derived from CD8+ T cells sorted from blood (inferred from file names), sampled from a patient given nivolumab and ipilimumab in sequence. This clonotype was sampled from a human donor with melanoma.

This CDR3 is CASSEFGTGNQPQHF. The CDR3 DNA reads as TGTGCCAGCAGTGAATTCGGGACAGGGAATCAGCCCCAGCATTTT. V gene TRBV2 combines with J gene TRBJ1-5, with TRBD1 matching 9 bases. V was clipped by 2 bases and J by 4 bases; unmatched bases: 3. The germline CDR1 and CDR2 sequences are SNHLY and FYNNEI. The CDR3 has 15 amino acids.